This is a list of T cell receptor beta chains from one sample in a study of blood T cell repertoires in COVID-19. The repertoire was sequenced with immunoSEQ multiplex PCR; TCRdb's copy has only in-frame clones and lacks some. Here the sample spans some 40,000 clones, just under 70% being singletons. Sequenced: peripheral blood. All receptors come from a man older than 75 with acute or convalescent COVID-19. CDR3s include the opening cysteine and the closing phenylalanine or tryptophan. Fields, in order: D gene, V gene, J gene, clone size, CDR3 protein, CDR3 DNA. D genes are given only for firm matches. Clone size appears in some rows only: once, few, many, or a class for an expanded clone.

d_gene: TRBD1
v_gene: TRBV19
j_gene: TRBJ1-2
abundance: -
CDR3aa: CASSIKTGGRSNYGYTF
CDR3nt: TGTGCCAGTAGTATCAAGACAGGGGGTCGCTCTAACTATGGCTACACCTTC

d_gene: -
v_gene: TRBV10-3
j_gene: TRBJ1-3
abundance: -
CDR3aa: CAISPAVGVIYF
CDR3nt: TGTGCCATCAGCCCAGCGGTCGGGGTCATATATTTT

d_gene: -
v_gene: TRBV5-8
j_gene: TRBJ2-6
abundance: -
CDR3aa: CASPSSGANVLTF
CDR3nt: TGTGCCAGCCCTAGCTCTGGGGCCAACGTCCTGACTTTC

d_gene: -
v_gene: TRBV30
j_gene: TRBJ1-1
abundance: -
CDR3aa: CAWTGVRYTEAFF
CDR3nt: TGTGCCTGGACGGGAGTAAGGTACACTGAAGCTTTCTTT

d_gene: TRBD1
v_gene: TRBV11-2
j_gene: TRBJ1-1
abundance: -
CDR3aa: CASSLGTGVITEAFF
CDR3nt: TGTGCCAGCAGCTTGGGCACAGGGGTGATCACTGAAGCTTTCTTT

d_gene: TRBD1
v_gene: TRBV5-1
j_gene: TRBJ2-2
abundance: few
CDR3aa: CASSPTGDTGELFF
CDR3nt: TGCGCCAGCAGCCCTACAGGGGACACCGGGGAGCTGTTTTTT

d_gene: -
v_gene: TRBV11-2
j_gene: TRBJ1-2
abundance: -
CDR3aa: CASRTTGVHGYTF
CDR3nt: TGTGCCAGCAGGACGACAGGTGTCCATGGCTACACCTTC

d_gene: TRBD1
v_gene: TRBV27
j_gene: TRBJ1-5
abundance: -
CDR3aa: CASRSTGGVQPQHF
CDR3nt: TGTGCCAGCAGATCCACAGGGGGTGTTCAGCCCCAGCATTTT

d_gene: -
v_gene: TRBV15
j_gene: TRBJ2-7
abundance: -
CDR3aa: CATSRDNRAYEQYF
CDR3nt: TGTGCCACCAGCAGAGATAATCGGGCCTACGAGCAGTACTTC

d_gene: TRBD1
v_gene: TRBV30
j_gene: TRBJ1-6
abundance: -
CDR3aa: CAWTETGNSPLHF
CDR3nt: TGTGCCTGGACGGAGACAGGGAATTCACCCCTCCACTTT

d_gene: -
v_gene: TRBV2
j_gene: TRBJ1-4
abundance: -
CDR3aa: CASSRGTSTNEKLFF
CDR3nt: TGTGCCAGCAGCCGAGGCACCTCAACTAATGAAAAACTGTTTTTT

d_gene: TRBD2
v_gene: TRBV18
j_gene: TRBJ2-1
abundance: -
CDR3aa: CASSPPSSGRADEQFF
CDR3nt: TGTGCCAGCTCACCACCGTCCAGCGGGAGGGCAGATGAGCAGTTCTTC

d_gene: TRBD1
v_gene: TRBV12-3/TRBV12-4
j_gene: TRBJ2-7
abundance: -
CDR3aa: CASTKGQPEQYF
CDR3nt: TGTGCCAGCACCAAGGGACAGCCGGAGCAGTACTTC

d_gene: TRBD1
v_gene: TRBV7-9
j_gene: TRBJ2-7
abundance: -
CDR3aa: CASSGMTGGSQYF
CDR3nt: TGTGCCAGCAGCGGGATGACAGGGGGCTCGCAGTACTTC

d_gene: TRBD2
v_gene: TRBV6-5
j_gene: TRBJ2-5
abundance: -
CDR3aa: CASSYRASGRETQYF
CDR3nt: TGTGCCAGCAGTTACCGGGCTAGCGGAAGAGAGACCCAGTACTTC

d_gene: -
v_gene: TRBV18
j_gene: TRBJ1-3
abundance: -
CDR3aa: CASSPRTDSGNTIYF
CDR3nt: TGTGCCAGCTCACCACGGACAGACTCTGGAAACACCATATATTTT

d_gene: -
v_gene: TRBV12-3/TRBV12-4
j_gene: TRBJ1-4
abundance: -
CDR3aa: CASSVLEKLFF
CDR3nt: TGTGCCAGCAGTGTCCTTGAAAAACTGTTTTTT

d_gene: TRBD1
v_gene: TRBV10-3
j_gene: TRBJ2-7
abundance: -
CDR3aa: CAISESTRGTGGGEQYF
CDR3nt: TGTGCCATCAGTGAGTCGACTCGTGGGACAGGGGGCGGCGAGCAGTACTTC

d_gene: TRBD2
v_gene: TRBV5-1
j_gene: TRBJ2-1
abundance: -
CDR3aa: CASSPRPAGDNNEQFF
CDR3nt: TGCGCCAGCAGCCCACGCCCGGCGGGGGATAACAATGAGCAGTTCTTC

d_gene: TRBD2
v_gene: TRBV9
j_gene: TRBJ2-1
abundance: -
CDR3aa: CASSLESGSGNEQFF
CDR3nt: TGTGCCAGCAGCCTCGAGAGCGGGAGCGGCAATGAGCAGTTCTTC

d_gene: TRBD1
v_gene: TRBV7-9
j_gene: TRBJ1-6
abundance: -
CDR3aa: CASSRFKGQGFDSPLHF
CDR3nt: TGTGCCAGCAGCCGATTCAAGGGACAGGGGTTTGATTCACCCCTCCACTTT

d_gene: -
v_gene: TRBV4-1
j_gene: TRBJ2-5
abundance: -
CDR3aa: CASTLGQGVGTQYF
CDR3nt: TGCGCCAGCACTCTTGGACAAGGGGTGGGGACCCAGTACTTC

d_gene: -
v_gene: TRBV7-2
j_gene: TRBJ2-3
abundance: -
CDR3aa: CASSTGTTDTQYF
CDR3nt: TGTGCCAGCAGCACCGGGACAACAGATACGCAGTATTTT

d_gene: TRBD2
v_gene: TRBV28
j_gene: TRBJ2-1
abundance: -
CDR3aa: CASSPPFGLARRYNEQFF
CDR3nt: TGTGCCAGCAGTCCCCCTTTTGGACTAGCGAGAAGGTACAATGAGCAGTTCTTC

d_gene: TRBD1
v_gene: TRBV7-3
j_gene: TRBJ1-1
abundance: -
CDR3aa: CASSPQGGSNTEAFF
CDR3nt: TGTGCCAGCAGCCCCCAAGGGGGCTCGAACACTGAAGCTTTCTTT

d_gene: -
v_gene: TRBV7-9
j_gene: TRBJ2-7
abundance: -
CDR3aa: CASSLATYEQYF
CDR3nt: TGTGCCAGCAGCTTAGCCACCTACGAGCAGTACTTC

d_gene: -
v_gene: TRBV19
j_gene: TRBJ2-1
abundance: -
CDR3aa: CASSIAWRNEQFF
CDR3nt: TGTGCCAGTAGTATAGCCTGGAGGAATGAGCAGTTCTTC

d_gene: -
v_gene: TRBV12-2
j_gene: TRBJ2-1
abundance: few
CDR3aa: CASRLGLAEGHNEQFF
CDR3nt: TGTGCAAGTCGCTTAGGGCTAGCGGAGGGCCACAATGAGCAGTTCTTC

d_gene: TRBD2
v_gene: TRBV5-1
j_gene: TRBJ2-2
abundance: -
CDR3aa: CASSLNTGTRLSGELFF
CDR3nt: TGCGCCAGCAGCTTGAATACCGGGACTAGACTGTCCGGGGAGCTGTTTTTT

d_gene: TRBD1
v_gene: TRBV6-5
j_gene: TRBJ2-5
abundance: -
CDR3aa: CASMRTGSGRETQYF
CDR3nt: TGTGCCAGCATGCGGACAGGGAGCGGACGAGAGACCCAGTACTTC

d_gene: -
v_gene: TRBV18
j_gene: TRBJ2-2
abundance: -
CDR3aa: CASSPIQAIGELFF
CDR3nt: TGTGCCAGCTCACCCATCCAAGCGATCGGGGAGCTGTTTTTT

d_gene: TRBD1
v_gene: TRBV2
j_gene: TRBJ1-6
abundance: -
CDR3aa: CASSEASTDRRLSPLHF
CDR3nt: TGTGCCAGCAGTGAAGCGTCAACGGACAGGAGACTTTCACCCCTCCACTTT

d_gene: -
v_gene: TRBV6-1
j_gene: TRBJ1-2
abundance: -
CDR3aa: CASSDPGTYYGYTF
CDR3nt: TGTGCCAGCAGTGATCCCGGGACATACTATGGCTACACCTTC

d_gene: -
v_gene: TRBV30
j_gene: TRBJ2-2
abundance: once
CDR3aa: CAWSVSGAGTGELFF
CDR3nt: TGTGCCTGGAGTGTATCGGGAGCGGGCACCGGGGAGCTGTTTTTT

d_gene: -
v_gene: TRBV7-8
j_gene: TRBJ2-2
abundance: -
CDR3aa: CASSLGVGSLANTGELFF
CDR3nt: TGTGCCAGCAGCTTAGGCGTAGGTTCTCTAGCGAACACCGGGGAGCTGTTTTTT

d_gene: -
v_gene: TRBV20-1
j_gene: TRBJ2-7
abundance: -
CDR3aa: CSASVTGQTTLRYF
CDR3nt: TGCAGTGCTAGTGTGACGGGACAAACCACTTTAAGGTACTTC

d_gene: -
v_gene: TRBV4-3
j_gene: TRBJ2-1
abundance: few
CDR3aa: CASSPRRGNSYNEQFF
CDR3nt: TGCGCCAGCAGCCCCAGGCGGGGTAACTCCTACAATGAGCAGTTCTTC

d_gene: TRBD2
v_gene: TRBV4-1
j_gene: TRBJ2-7
abundance: -
CDR3aa: CASSHGTSGSYEQYF
CDR3nt: TGCGCCAGCAGCCACGGGACTAGCGGGAGCTACGAGCAGTACTTC

d_gene: TRBD1
v_gene: TRBV5-1
j_gene: TRBJ1-2
abundance: -
CDR3aa: CASSPSTGVTIGYTF
CDR3nt: TGCGCCAGCAGCCCATCGACAGGGGTAACTATTGGCTACACCTTC

d_gene: TRBD1
v_gene: TRBV19
j_gene: TRBJ2-2
abundance: -
CDR3aa: CASGDRGNTGELFF
CDR3nt: TGTGCCAGTGGCGACAGGGGAAACACCGGGGAGCTGTTTTTT

d_gene: -
v_gene: TRBV5-1
j_gene: TRBJ1-1
abundance: -
CDR3aa: CASSLAAMNTEAFF
CDR3nt: TGCGCCAGCAGCCTGGCCGCTATGAACACTGAAGCTTTCTTT

d_gene: -
v_gene: TRBV7-2
j_gene: TRBJ2-4
abundance: -
CDR3aa: CASSFPEDIQYF
CDR3nt: TGTGCCAGCAGCTTCCCAGAAGACATTCAGTACTTC

d_gene: -
v_gene: TRBV10-3
j_gene: TRBJ2-5
abundance: -
CDR3aa: CAISVGGEETQYF
CDR3nt: TGTGCCATCAGTGTAGGAGGGGAAGAGACCCAGTACTTC

d_gene: TRBD1
v_gene: TRBV16
j_gene: TRBJ2-7
abundance: -
CDR3aa: CASSQTGTGDEQYF
CDR3nt: TGTGCCAGCAGCCAAACCGGGACAGGGGACGAGCAGTACTTC

d_gene: -
v_gene: TRBV18
j_gene: TRBJ1-3
abundance: -
CDR3aa: CASSPGTSGSRNTIYF
CDR3nt: TGTGCCAGCTCACCCGGTACCTCAGGGTCGAGAAACACCATATATTTT

d_gene: -
v_gene: TRBV6-5
j_gene: TRBJ1-2
abundance: -
CDR3aa: CASSYAGSSGYTF
CDR3nt: TGTGCCAGCAGTTACGCAGGGTCCTCTGGCTACACCTTC

d_gene: TRBD2
v_gene: TRBV7-2
j_gene: TRBJ2-1
abundance: -
CDR3aa: CASSLGAGGPAYNEQFF
CDR3nt: TGTGCCAGCAGCTTAGGAGCGGGAGGTCCCGCCTACAATGAGCAGTTCTTC

d_gene: TRBD1
v_gene: TRBV27
j_gene: TRBJ1-5
abundance: -
CDR3aa: CASSRTGGHQPQHF
CDR3nt: TGTGCCAGCAGTCGGACAGGGGGTCACCAGCCCCAGCATTTT

d_gene: -
v_gene: TRBV29-1
j_gene: TRBJ2-1
abundance: -
CDR3aa: CSVSRISYNEQFF
CDR3nt: TGCAGCGTTTCTAGAATCTCCTACAATGAGCAGTTCTTC

d_gene: TRBD1
v_gene: TRBV6-5
j_gene: TRBJ1-2
abundance: -
CDR3aa: CASSRQGRNYGYTF
CDR3nt: TGTGCCAGCAGTCGACAGGGACGGAACTATGGCTACACCTTC